The 2 T cell receptor beta chains presented below share a single source sample, sequenced in a study of cytotoxic CD8 clonotypes in ibrutinib-treated CLL. Only in-frame clones appear in the TCRdb table, and some are missing; sequencing was by immunoSEQ multiplex PCR. Here the sample spans some 150,000 clones, around 84% being singletons. Sequenced here: PBMCs, sampled after 36 months of ibrutinib treatment. The source of these receptors is a human donor with chronic lymphocytic leukemia.

V usage is TRBV30 and J usage is TRBJ2-5; 10 nucleotides match TRBD2. Germline loops: CDR1 GTSNPN, CDR2 SVGIG (reference sequence). This CDR3 has 14 residues. V lost 2 bases, J lost 4 bases, and 4 bases stayed unmatched. The CDR3 DNA sequence: TGTGCCTGGAGTAGGCTAGCGGGGGTAGAGACCCAGTACTTC. This gives the protein CAWSRLAGVETQYF.

This CDR3 is CASSKSAASGSSYEQYF. The CDR3 DNA is TGTGCCAGCAGCAAGTCCGCCGCTAGCGGTAGCTCCTACGAGCAGTACTTC. V and J are TRBV13 and TRBJ2-7; 7 nucleotides align to TRBD2. Germline trimming cut 5 bases from V and 0 bases from J; bases unmatched to any gene: 13. Germline V gene data show CDR1 as PRHDT and CDR2 as FYEKMQ (reference sequence). The CDR3 loop spans 17 amino acids.